The 5 T cell receptor beta chains below were found in one sample sequenced in a study of blood T cell repertoires in COVID-19. Profiled with immunoSEQ multiplex PCR; TCRdb holds only in-frame clones, not every one. The table has about 150,000 clones, around 87% seen once; the top ten hold roughly 6.6%. Specimen: peripheral blood. The source of these receptors is an older man with acute or convalescent COVID-19.

This chain joins TRBV19 and TRBJ1-1, with 7 nucleotides matching TRBD1. The germline gives CDR1 LNHDA, CDR2 SQIVND (reference sequence). This CDR3 is 16 amino acids long. V lost 3 bases, J lost 0 bases, and 7 bases stayed unmatched. CDR3 DNA: TGTGCCAGTAGTATCATTCCACAGGGGATGAACACTGAAGCTTTCTTT. Translation: CASSIIPQGMNTEAFF.

The chain links TRBV28 to TRBJ2-5, with TRBD1 matching 7 bases. CDR3 length equals 15 residues. Looked up from germline, CDR1 is MDHEN and CDR2 is SYDVKM. J lost 2 bases, V lost 6 bases, and 9 bases had no gene match. In DNA, the CDR3 is TGTGCCAGCAGCCTTCGAGGGGGCGCGCAAGAGACCCAGTACTTC. This gives the protein CASSLRGGAQETQYF.

This chain joins TRBV5-1 and TRBJ2-3, with 8 bases that match TRBD2. V lost 4 bases to trimming and J lost 1 base; unmatched junction nucleotides: 8. The CDR3 is made up of 16 amino acids. Germline V gives CDR1 SGHRS, CDR2 YFSETQ. Here the CDR3 reads CASSPGGGGRTDTQYF. CDR3 nucleotides: TGCGCCAGCAGCCCCGGTGGCGGGGGGCGCACAGATACGCAGTATTTT.

J is TRBJ1-5 and V is TRBV4-1; possibly TRBD1 for D (5 bases). Germline V lookup: CDR1 MGHRA, CDR2 YSYEKL. Trimming removed 0 bases from V and 6 bases from J, with 9 bases in between. The CDR3 is 14 amino acids. CDR3 nucleotides: TGCGCCAGCAGCCAAGAGCAGGGTCGTCAGCCCCAGCATTTT. Its protein product is CASSQEQGRQPQHF.

The rearrangement uses TRBV5-1 and TRBJ1-4; D might be TRBD1 (6 bases). Trimming stripped 4 bases from V and 7 bases from J, with 14 bases between. From germline, CDR1 is SGHRS and CDR2 YFSETQ. CDR3 length: 14 residues. Here the CDR3 reads CASSIQGVGEKLFF. The CDR3 DNA is TGCGCCAGCAGCATACAGGGTGTGGGTGAAAAACTGTTTTTT.